The T cell receptor beta chain described here comes from a study of a mutant IDH1 vaccine in newly diagnosed glioma. As for time point: week 23, last vaccination. Mutant IDH1 20-mer peptide, at 300 ug, made up each vaccine dose, with topical imiquimod. The germline CDR1 and CDR2 sequences are MDHEN and SYDVKM. V lost 6 bases and J lost 2; bases outside the gene matches: 6. This CDR3 is built from 15 residues. The protocol was immunoSEQ multiplex PCR, while the TCRdb copy is restricted to in-frame clones and leaves out a portion. The table shows under 85,000 clones, with more than 80% occurring only once. On this clone: The antigen is undetermined.

The starting material was PBMCs, obtained from a glioma patient whose treatment included an IDH1 peptide vaccine. V and J are TRBV28 and TRBJ2-7; 11 nucleotides match TRBD1. The sequence came from a woman between 50 and 59 years old with glioma. The CDR3 is CASRLGTGGTYEQYF. CDR3 nucleotide sequence: TGTGCCAGCAGGCTCGGGACAGGGGGTACCTACGAGCAGTACTTC.